This T cell receptor (beta chain) was profiled in a study of blood T cell repertoires in COVID-19. The CDR3 runs 13 residues. Germline V lookup: CDR1 SGHKS, CDR2 YYEKEE (reference sequence). Germline trimming cut 4 bases from V and 5 bases from J; bases unmatched to any gene: 4. Sequenced by immunoSEQ multiplex PCR; TCRdb stores in-frame clones only, minus some. This table holds some 45,000 clones, around 83% found once. The sequencing input was peripheral blood. This TCR was sampled from a man aged 65-85 years with acute or convalescent COVID-19. This chain links TRBV5-5 with TRBJ1-2, with 8 bases identical to TRBD1. The CDR3 here is CASSPDREYGYTF. The CDR3 DNA is TGTGCCAGCAGCCCGGACAGGGAGTATGGCTACACCTTC.